Below are 9 T cell receptor beta chains sequenced from a single sample in a study of shared clonotypes between healthy human individuals. Assay used: immunoSEQ multiplex PCR; TCRdb lists only in-frame clones, some missing. The profile shows more than 550,000 clones, 72% of them singletons. Sequencing was carried out using memory CD4+ T cells sorted from blood. Subset in this sample: CD45RA-negative fraction. These receptors all come from a young woman in good health.

This chain connects TRBV6-5 to TRBJ1-4; D is ambiguous. The CDR3 contains 13 residues. With 6 bases removed from V and 0 bases from J, the gap between germline ends came to 5 bases. The germline CDR1 and CDR2 sequences are MNHEY and SVGAGI. The CDR3 sequence is CASSPTTNEKLFF. The CDR3 DNA reads as TGTGCCAGCAGCCCAACAACTAATGAAAAACTGTTTTTT.

This rearrangement joins TRBV25-1 to TRBJ2-5; unclear D gene. Germline V CDR1 and CDR2: MGHDK, SYGVNS. V was shortened by 4 bases and J by 1 base, with 4 bases between the two germline ends. The CDR3 loop spans 12 amino acids. In DNA form, the CDR3 reads TGTGCCAGCAGTGGTTTCCAAGAGACCCAGTACTTC. This gives the protein CASSGFQETQYF.

The J gene is TRBJ1-5, the V gene TRBV7-8; a weak D match, TRBD1 (6 bases). Germline CDR1 SGHVS, CDR2 FQNEAQ. V shed 1 base and J shed 4 bases, with 11 bases lying between them. CDR3 length: 15 residues. The CDR3: CASSLVGTPNQPQHF. The CDR3 nucleotides read TGTGCCAGCAGCTTAGTGGGGACACCAAATCAGCCCCAGCATTTT.

This chain joins TRBV5-1 and TRBJ2-5, with 8 nucleotides matching TRBD2. The germline V gene encodes CDR1 SGHRS and CDR2 YFSETQ. The CDR3 is made up of 16 amino acids. Trimming cost V 3 bases and J 3 bases; bases outside gene matches: 10. CDR3: CASSSSLGGGKETQYF. CDR3 DNA sequence: TGCGCCAGCAGCTCCTCCCTCGGGGGGGGTAAAGAGACCCAGTACTTC.

In its sample, this clone was seen once. CDR3 residues: CASSLSGTGGGQPQHF. The CDR3 DNA reads as TGTGCCAGCAGTTTATCGGGGACAGGGGGAGGTCAGCCCCAGCATTTT. This sequence joins TRBV27 and TRBJ1-5; TRBD1 aligns across 11 bases. The germline CDR1 and CDR2 sequences are MNHEY and SMNVEV (reference sequence). CDR3 length equals 16 residues. V lost 0 bases and J lost 6; bases outside the gene matches: 4.

Note on this clone: Other DNA sequences within the sample encode an identical CDR3. The genes are TRBV5-4 and TRBJ2-5; unclear D gene. Germline V CDR1 and CDR2: SGHNT, YYREEE (reference sequence). Trimming cost V 4 bases and J 1 base, with 5 bases left between them. The CDR3 contains 12 residues. CDR3 bases: TGTGCCAGCAGCCTCCCCCAAGAGACCCAGTACTTC. Translating gives CASSLPQETQYF.

V gene TRBV5-1 combines with J gene TRBJ1-2, with a possible D match to TRBD1 (5 bases). CDR3 length equals 16 residues. V shed 0 bases and J shed 5 bases, with 17 bases lying between them. The germline V gene encodes CDR1 SGHRS and CDR2 YFSETQ. The CDR3 nucleotides read TGCGCCAGCAGCTTGGGGGGACGGGACCTCCTGTATGGCTACACCTTC. It translates to CASSLGGRDLLYGYTF. Supplemented by reference TRBV5-1 and TRBJ1-2, the full variable domain reads KAGVTQTPRYLIKTRGQQVTLSCSPISGHRSVSWYQQTPGQGLQFLFEYFSETQRNKGNFPGRFSGRQFSNSRSEMNVSTLELGDSALYLCASSLGGRDLLYGYTFGSGTRLTVV.

The rearrangement joins TRBV27 to TRBJ1-3; possible D gene TRBD1, 5 bases. Germline CDR1 and CDR2: MNHEY and SMNVEV (reference sequence). CDR3 length: 16 residues. V lost 6 bases and J lost 5, with 20 bases in between. The CDR3 DNA sequence: TGTGCCAGCAGCCCGTGGGCGGGGGAAAAGAGAAACACCATATATTTT. Amino acid sequence: CASSPWAGEKRNTIYF.

CDR3 loop: CASSQLAGDKDTQYF. For the CDR3, the DNA is TGCGCCAGCAGCCAACTAGCGGGAGATAAAGATACGCAGTATTTT. The chain uses TRBV4-1 and TRBJ2-3; 10 bases line up with TRBD2. Losses at the gene ends were 2 bases for V and 5 bases for J; bases not matched to a gene: 4. This CDR3 comprises 15 residues. Germline loops: CDR1 MGHRA, CDR2 YSYEKL.